The 11 T cell receptor beta chains given below trace back to one sample, sequenced in a study of response to subunit inactivated influenza vaccine. TCRdb re-called the RT-PCR reads through MiXCR, storing one row per CDR3 protein. The sample includes more than 550,000 distinct CDR3 sequences, about 10% seen only once; the top ten take about 9.4%. Sequenced here: PBMCs from blood, sampled on the day of vaccination. The receptor source for this set is a man over 45 who received an inactivated influenza vaccine.

This rearrangement joins TRBV18 to TRBJ2-1; D is unclear. Per the germline V gene, CDR1 is KGHSH and CDR2 is LQKENI. The CDR3 is made up of 14 amino acids. Trimming took 4 bases from V and 8 from J, leaving 15 bases between them. DNA of the CDR3: TGTGCCAGCTCACAACGACCGGGCGGCGATGAGCAGTTCTTC. This codes for CASSQRPGGDEQFF.

The V and J genes are TRBV5-5 and TRBJ2-2; tentatively, D is TRBD2 (6 bases). This CDR3 spans 13 amino acids. Deletions cut 5 bases from V and 5 bases from J, with 10 bases between. CDR1 and CDR2 from the germline V gene are SGHKS and YYEKEE (reference sequence). CDR3 DNA sequence: TGTGCCAGCAGTTGGGCGGGGACCGGGGAGCTGTTTTTT. Protein: CASSWAGTGELFF.

This clonotype was detected ten times or more. CDR3 bases: TGTGCCAGCAGTACAGGGGCCCTAGCCAAAAACATTCAGTACTTC. Translation gives CASSTGALAKNIQYF. This chain joins TRBV11-2 and TRBJ2-4; 7 bases line up with TRBD1. The CDR3 is 15 amino acids. V lost 6 bases, J lost 0 bases, and 5 bases stayed unmatched. The V gene's germline CDR1 is SGHAT and CDR2 FQNNGV. The full variable domain, its missing parts supplied by reference TRBV11-2 and TRBJ2-4, is EAGVAQSPRYKIIEKRQSVAFWCNPISGHATLYWYQQILGQGPKLLIQFQNNGVVDDSQLPKDRFSAERLKGVDSTLKIQPAKLEDSAVYLCASSTGALAKNIQYFGAGTRLSVL.

The V call is TRBV9, the J call TRBJ2-1, with 8 positions matching TRBD2. The CDR3 has 15 amino acids. CDR1 is SGDLS and CDR2 is YYNGEE in the germline V gene. V dropped 0 bases and J dropped 5; count of bases not matched to a gene: 4. The CDR3 protein is CASSVGLAGDNEQFF. CDR3 DNA: TGTGCCAGCAGCGTAGGCCTAGCGGGCGACAATGAGCAGTTCTTC.

The rearrangement links TRBV5-5 to TRBJ2-7, with D possibly being TRBD1 (6 bases). The germline V and J ends were trimmed by 6 bases and 2 bases, with 15 bases remaining between them. Germline CDR1 and CDR2: SGHKS and YYEKEE (reference sequence). The CDR3 is 14 residues long. The CDR3 is CASTPGHLAYEQYF. In nucleotides, the CDR3 is TGTGCCAGCACCCCGGGACACTTAGCCTACGAGCAGTACTTC.

The table lists this clonotype with many counts. The rearrangement links TRBV9 to TRBJ2-7, with a weak D call TRBD1 (5 bases). Germline lookup yields CDR1 SGDLS and CDR2 YYNGEE. The CDR3 contains 16 residues. Trimming took off 4 bases at V and 4 bases at J, with 21 bases between the two ends. CDR3 DNA sequence: TGTGCCAGCAGCCCCTCTGGGCAGGGTAGGGGATACGAGCAGTACTTC. As protein: CASSPSGQGRGYEQYF.

This clonotype was observed at least ten times. The rearrangement uses TRBV27 and TRBJ2-5; 7 bases fit TRBD1. Germline trimming cut 5 bases from V and 0 bases from J; bases unmatched to any gene: 6. The germline V gene encodes CDR1 MNHEY and CDR2 SMNVEV (reference sequence). The CDR3 is made up of 15 amino acids. CDR3 in amino acids: CASSGDREYQETQYF. CDR3 nucleotide sequence: TGTGCCAGCAGTGGAGACAGGGAGTACCAAGAGACCCAGTACTTC.

This clonotype was counted at least ten times. The rearrangement links TRBV4-1 to TRBJ1-1, with D uncertain. CDR1 is MGHRA and CDR2 is YSYEKL in the germline V gene. V was clipped by 3 bases and J by 2 bases, with 19 bases between them. The CDR3 runs to 17 residues. CDR3 residues: CASSHVLREKDNTEAFF. As DNA, the CDR3 is TGCGCCAGCAGCCACGTCTTGCGGGAGAAGGATAACACTGAAGCTTTCTTT.

The chain carries TRBV20-1 and TRBJ1-4, with 7 positions matching TRBD1. The ends lost 0 bases at V and 7 bases at J; junction bases unmatched: 8. The CDR3 loop spans 15 amino acids. The germline V gene has CDR1 DFQATT and CDR2 SNEGSKA (reference sequence). The CDR3 DNA follows: TGCAGTGCTAGAGATCCGACAGGGAGGCGTGAAAAACTGTTTTTT. Translating gives CSARDPTGRREKLFF.

Only one count was recorded for this clonotype. This chain joins TRBV6-4 and TRBJ1-6; tentatively, D is TRBD1 (5 bases). This CDR3 spans 15 amino acids. Germline loops: CDR1 MRHNA, CDR2 SNTAGT. Trimming cost V 9 bases and J 2 bases, with 14 bases left between them. CDR3 in DNA: TGTGCCAGAATGGGGGAAAACCCCTATAATTCACCCCTCCACTTT. Translated: CARMGENPYNSPLHF.

This chain connects TRBV19 to TRBJ2-6; maybe TRBD2 (7 bases). Trimming took 5 bases from V and 0 from J, leaving 17 bases between them. Germline V CDR1 and CDR2: LNHDA, SQIVND (reference sequence). CDR3 length: 18 amino acids. The CDR3 protein is CASSPRAGATSGANVLTF. In nucleotides, the CDR3 is TGTGCCAGTAGTCCCCGGGCGGGGGCGACCTCTGGGGCCAACGTCCTGACTTTC.